These T cell receptor beta chains were read from a single sample in a study of OX40 agonist ivuxolimab in advanced cancers. Repertoires were generated with immunoSEQ multiplex PCR, while TCRdb's copy carries only in-frame clones and drops some. The data show around 51,000 clones, 87% seen once. The starting material was CD4+ or CD8+ T cells sorted from blood, obtained in a trial of the OX40 agonist ivuxolimab. These receptors all come from an adult with an advanced solid tumor such as melanoma, head and neck, liver or kidney cancer. The conserved cysteine and the conserved F or W are not part of the CDR3 here. Expanded clones are given a class, and other clones once, few, many or no size at all.

v_gene	j_gene	abundance	CDR3aa
TRBV25-1	TRBJ1-2	NA	ASSEYGVRGYT
TRBV6-5	TRBJ2-3	NA	ASSYSLAASTDTQY
TRBV21-1	TRBJ1-1	NA	ASITRGERAF
TRBV4-2	TRBJ1-5	NA	ASSQDSDRVSNQPQH
TRBV15	TRBJ2-5	NA	ATSGVPRRGRRPQETQY
TRBV11-2	TRBJ1-5	NA	ASSLGTGATPQH
TRBV9	TRBJ2-5	NA	ASSVAGTSPETQY
TRBV4-3	TRBJ2-3	NA	ASSLLGRAGSATQY
TRBV6-1	TRBJ1-6	NA	ASRRDRYDRGPLH
TRBV29-1	TRBJ1-2	NA	SVELPRLYGYT
TRBV7-3	TRBJ1-1	NA	ASSLTRGMNTEAF
TRBV29-1	TRBJ2-7	NA	SVESQGDYYEQY
TRBV2	TRBJ2-4	NA	ASSHGGGKNIQY
TRBV9	TRBJ2-7	NA	ASSVEGWTVHEQY
TRBV9	TRBJ2-6	NA	ASSALSGAGANVLT
TRBV7-7	TRBJ2-2	NA	ASSPGWANTGELF
TRBV6-1	TRBJ2-7	NA	ASSEEGGWGRAYEQY
TRBV6-5	TRBJ2-3	NA	ASSAGEGDEDTQY
TRBV7-9	TRBJ1-1	NA	ASSPGGGGTEAF
TRBV9	TRBJ2-6	NA	ASSVDGGANVLT
TRBV5-4	TRBJ2-2	NA	ASSLVGHTGELF
TRBV13	TRBJ2-7	NA	ASSFQGYYEQY
TRBV19	TRBJ2-3	NA	ASSIEGLASDTQY
TRBV19	TRBJ1-2	NA	ASSIGGGAYGYT
TRBV11-2	TRBJ2-7	NA	ASSSPGPY
TRBV15	TRBJ1-2	NA	ATSRDLGADANYGYT
TRBV6-6	TRBJ1-6	NA	ASSSTGRASDSPLH
TRBV4-3	TRBJ1-5	NA	ASSQDWQGLSSNQPQH
TRBV4-1	TRBJ2-1	NA	ASSQTDATYNEQF
TRBV13	TRBJ2-7	NA	ASSLEAGGYEQY
TRBV19	TRBJ1-2	NA	ASRGAGKVSYGYT
TRBV27	TRBJ2-1	NA	ASSRQGAFNEQF
TRBV5-4	TRBJ2-4	NA	ASSPTGAKNIQY
TRBV11-3	TRBJ2-7	NA	ASSRWGSYEQY
TRBV27	TRBJ1-2	NA	ASSPLQGPYGYT
TRBV27	TRBJ2-5	NA	ASSPGLFAETQY
TRBV13	TRBJ2-1	once	ASSFTSANEQF
TRBV9	TRBJ2-3	NA	ASSVGVDTQY
TRBV29-1	TRBJ2-2	NA	SGAGKGQGNTGELF
TRBV27	TRBJ2-1	NA	VVYNAYNEQF
TRBV15	TRBJ1-4	NA	ATSRELWRYEKLF
TRBV19	TRBJ1-5	large	ASSTTPFNQPQH
TRBV4-1	TRBJ2-7	NA	ASSQVLSFKGGYEQY
TRBV15	TRBJ1-5	NA	ATSRGRGRISNQPQH
TRBV15	TRBJ1-4	NA	ATSTGRTRNEKLF
TRBV29-1	TRBJ2-7	NA	SVEGGVAGGHSSYEQY
TRBV13	TRBJ1-4	NA	ASKGNEKLF
TRBV6-1	TRBJ2-1	once	ASRQSGDEQF
TRBV6-1	TRBJ2-7	NA	ASKPRDGSYEQY
TRBV29-1	TRBJ2-3	once	SVDLRTSTDTQY
TRBV4-1	TRBJ2-7	NA	ASSQDGGTSYEQY
TRBV7-9	TRBJ2-5	NA	ASRRGRREETQY
TRBV30	TRBJ1-1	NA	AWIGSATEAF
TRBV28	TRBJ2-5	few	ASRPQLSQETQY
TRBV18	TRBJ1-4	NA	ASSPGVATNEKLF
TRBV10-3	TRBJ1-2	NA	AIDSTGGTGGIYGYT
TRBV2	TRBJ1-1	few	ASTEAF